What follows describes a single T cell receptor (beta chain). No cognate antigen has been identified for it. Base qualities are not at hand, and no much larger clone is one base apart. This sample is part of a study of OX40 agonist ivuxolimab in advanced cancers. About the investigation overall: The costimulatory receptor OX40 (CD134) was targeted by ivuxolimab, a fully human IgG2 agonistic monoclonal antibody. The point of sequencing TCRbeta in the periphery was to test whether ivuxolimab changed TCR sequence diversity and drove clonal T-cell expansion. Intravenous ivuxolimab was administered to patients every 2 weeks at six dose levels: 0.01, 0.1, 0.3, 1.5, 3 and 10 mg/kg. A male proportion of roughly 85% and a mean age of about 60 years, ranging from roughly 23 to 80, were recorded for the dose-escalation cohort. Partial responses occurred in three dose-escalation patients, of whom one had hepatocellular carcinoma and two had cutaneous melanoma. The paper covers the monotherapy dose-escalation part of the phase I ivuxolimab trial, which included N ≈ 50 patients. Of the approximately 50 dose-escalation patients, hepatocellular carcinoma was present in 19, melanoma in around 15, renal cell carcinoma in 9 and head and neck cancer in 9. Prior anti-PD-1, anti-PD-L1 or anti-CTLA-4 therapy was permitted, and checkpoint inhibitors had been received by around 40% of dose-escalation patients. General study outcomes and caveats: Which antigens the clonally expanded peripheral T cells were specific for was not determined. Low levels of normalized T-cell clonal expansion were also seen in some patients who did not respond. Clonal expansion of both CD4+ and CD8+ blood T cells was observed from baseline to week 6 at doses 0.1 to 3.0 mg/kg. In the 0.1-3.0 mg/kg groups, partial responders had among the lowest normalized peripheral clonal expansion, particularly in CD8+ T cells. On average, CD8+ T cells showed more expanded clones than CD4+ T cells after ivuxolimab.

V and J are truncated by 2 bases and 0 bases respectively, leaving an intervening sequence of 8 bases. The CDR1 and CDR2 encoded by the germline V gene are MGHRA and YSYEKL. The CDR3 holds 15 amino acids from the cysteine to the phenylalanine. The kept DNA is CDR3 alone, 45 bases in frame from the first base. To sequence the TCRbeta CDR3 region, genomic DNA was isolated from the sorted cells. TCRbeta CDR3 regions were sequenced using the immunoSEQ Assay. TCRdb holds this immuneACCESS table with in-frame rearrangements only. Some clones are missing; in checked studies, unresolved V genes explain under half, and the rest has no known cause. This sample lists 55,000 to 80,000 clones; approximately 86% were detected once. Clones ranked in the top ten supply approximately 0.99% of the sample. The trial excluded patients who had a history of autoimmune disease or who were on systemic immunosuppression. In every dose cohort, peripheral blood was drawn for TCR sequencing at baseline, cycle 4 day 1, and cycle 7 day 1. Samples came from an open-label, multicenter, first-in-human phase I dose-escalation trial of ivuxolimab. Adults with locally advanced or metastatic head and neck squamous cell, hepatocellular, melanoma or renal cell carcinoma were enrolled in the trial. Before TCR sequencing, CD4+ T cells and CD8+ T cells were sorted from peripheral blood as separate populations.

This material consisted of CD4+ or CD8+ T cells sorted from blood, taken in a trial of the OX40 agonist ivuxolimab. The chain couples TRBV4-1 to TRBJ2-4; no D gene is confidently identified. This receptor was taken from an adult with an advanced solid tumor such as melanoma, head and neck, liver or kidney cancer. Read as DNA, the sequence is TGCGCCAGCAGCCAAAGAAATGAAGCCAAAAACATTCAGTACTTC. It is translated as CASSQRNEAKNIQYF.